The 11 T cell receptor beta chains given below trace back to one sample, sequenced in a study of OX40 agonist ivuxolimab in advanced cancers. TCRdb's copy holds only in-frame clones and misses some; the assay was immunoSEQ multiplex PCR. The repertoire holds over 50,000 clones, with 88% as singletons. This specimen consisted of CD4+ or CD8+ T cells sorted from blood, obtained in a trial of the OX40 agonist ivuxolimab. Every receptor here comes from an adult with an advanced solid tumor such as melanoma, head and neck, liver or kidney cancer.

The CDR3 coding sequence is TGTGCCAGCAGTCACACAGGGGGCGGCTACGAGCAGTACTTC. It codes for CASSHTGGGYEQYF. The gene calls are TRBV6-1 and TRBJ2-7; 9 bases are shared with TRBD1. Trimming took 5 bases from V and 3 from J; bases not matched to a gene: 5. The length of the CDR3 is 14 residues. Germline lookup yields CDR1 MNHNS and CDR2 SASEGT.

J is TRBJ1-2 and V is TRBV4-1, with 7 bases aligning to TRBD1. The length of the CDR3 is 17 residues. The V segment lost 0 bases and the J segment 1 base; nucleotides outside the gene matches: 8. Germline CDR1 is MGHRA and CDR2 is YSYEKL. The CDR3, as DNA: TGCGCCAGCAGCCAAGAGACCGGACAGGCGAATAACTATGGCTACACCTTC. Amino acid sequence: CASSQETGQANNYGYTF.

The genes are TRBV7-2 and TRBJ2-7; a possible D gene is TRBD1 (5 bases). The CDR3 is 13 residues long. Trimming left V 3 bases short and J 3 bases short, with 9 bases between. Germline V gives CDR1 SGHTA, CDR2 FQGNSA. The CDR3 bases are TGTGCCAGCAGCTTTTGGACAAACTACGAGCAGTACTTC. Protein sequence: CASSFWTNYEQYF.

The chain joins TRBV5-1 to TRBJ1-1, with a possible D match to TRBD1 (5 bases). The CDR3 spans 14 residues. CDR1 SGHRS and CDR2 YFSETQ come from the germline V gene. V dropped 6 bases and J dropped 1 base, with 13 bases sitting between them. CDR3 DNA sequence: TGCGCCAGCAATAGTGGGACGGCGAACACTGAAGCTTTCTTT. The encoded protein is CASNSGTANTEAFF.

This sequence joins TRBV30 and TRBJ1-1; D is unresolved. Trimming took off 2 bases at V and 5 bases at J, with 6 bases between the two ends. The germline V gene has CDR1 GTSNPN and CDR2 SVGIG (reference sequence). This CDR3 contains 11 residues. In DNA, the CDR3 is TGTGCCTGGAGTAGGCAGACTGAAGCTTTCTTT. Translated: CAWSRQTEAFF. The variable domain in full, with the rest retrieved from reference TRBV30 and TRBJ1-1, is SQTIHQWPATLVQPVGSPLSLECTVEGTSNPNLYWYRQAAGRGLQLLFYSVGIGQISSEVPQNLSASRPQDRQFILSSKKLLLSDSGFYLCAWSRQTEAFFGQGTRLTVV.

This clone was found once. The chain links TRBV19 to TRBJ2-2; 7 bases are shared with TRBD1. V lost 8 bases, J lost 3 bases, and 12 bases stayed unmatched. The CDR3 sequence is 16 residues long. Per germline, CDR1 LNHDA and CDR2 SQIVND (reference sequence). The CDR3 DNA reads TGTGCCAGTCGAATACAGGGGCGACTATACACCGGGGAGCTGTTTTTT. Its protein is CASRIQGRLYTGELFF.

CDR3 DNA sequence: TGTGCCAGCACCTCCGGAGGTAGCACAGATACGCAGTATTTT. This gives the protein CASTSGGSTDTQYF. The rearrangement joins TRBV5-4 to TRBJ2-3, with D possibly being TRBD2 (5 bases). The germline V and J ends were trimmed by 6 bases and 0 bases, with 11 bases remaining between them. This CDR3 contains 14 residues. Germline V gene data show CDR1 as SGHNT and CDR2 as YYREEE (reference sequence).

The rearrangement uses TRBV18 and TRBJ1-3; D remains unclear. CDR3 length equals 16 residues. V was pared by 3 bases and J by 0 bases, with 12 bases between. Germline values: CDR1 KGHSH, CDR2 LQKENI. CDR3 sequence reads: CASSPGEARSGNTIYF. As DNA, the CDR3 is TGTGCCAGCTCACCTGGGGAGGCACGCTCTGGAAACACCATATATTTT.

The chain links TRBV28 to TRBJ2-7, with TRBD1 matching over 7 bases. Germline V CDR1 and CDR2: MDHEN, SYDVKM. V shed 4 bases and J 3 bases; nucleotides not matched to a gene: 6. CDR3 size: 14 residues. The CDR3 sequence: CASSSWDSNYEQYF. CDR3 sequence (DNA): TGTGCCAGCAGTTCCTGGGACAGCAACTACGAGCAGTACTTC.

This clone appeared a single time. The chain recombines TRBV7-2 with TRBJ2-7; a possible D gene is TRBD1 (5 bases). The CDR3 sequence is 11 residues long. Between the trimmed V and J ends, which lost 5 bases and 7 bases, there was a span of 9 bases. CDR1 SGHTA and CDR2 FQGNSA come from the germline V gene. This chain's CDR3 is CASSLRVEQYF. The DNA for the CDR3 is TGTGCCAGCAGCCTCAGGGTAGAGCAGTACTTC.

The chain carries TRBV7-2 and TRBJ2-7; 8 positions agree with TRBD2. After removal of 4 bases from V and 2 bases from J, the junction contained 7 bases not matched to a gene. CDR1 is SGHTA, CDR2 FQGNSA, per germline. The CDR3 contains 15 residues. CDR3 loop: CASSSGLGATYEQYF. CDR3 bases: TGTGCCAGCAGCTCGGGACTAGGTGCCACCTACGAGCAGTACTTC.